A single sample gave rise to the 17 T cell receptor beta chains below, sequenced in a study of OX40 agonist ivuxolimab in advanced cancers. Data came from immunoSEQ multiplex PCR; TCRdb stores just in-frame clones and leaves some out. The table includes about 80,000 clones, 84% detected once. Sequences were derived from CD4+ or CD8+ T cells sorted from blood, sampled in a trial of the OX40 agonist ivuxolimab. The receptors originated from an adult with an advanced solid tumor such as melanoma, head and neck, liver or kidney cancer.

The V gene is TRBV27, the J gene TRBJ2-3, with 8 bases aligning to TRBD2. CDR1 and CDR2 from the germline V gene are MNHEY and SMNVEV (reference sequence). The V and J ends lost 8 bases and 7 bases, in that order; junction bases with no gene match: 8. This CDR3 spans 13 amino acids. CDR3 sequence: CASSSGSLYTQYF. CDR3 bases: TGTGCCAGCTCGAGCGGGAGTTTGTATACGCAGTATTTT.

The chain couples TRBV28 to TRBJ1-2, with 10 bases that match TRBD1. After removal of 5 bases from V and 6 bases from J, the junction contained 6 bases not matched to a gene. CDR1 and CDR2 (germline): MDHEN, SYDVKM. This CDR3 comprises 14 residues. The DNA of the CDR3 is TGTGCCAGCAGTCCCTGGGACAGGGGAGATGGCTACACCTTC. Its translation: CASSPWDRGDGYTF.

The J gene is TRBJ2-7, the V gene TRBV27; D may match TRBD1 or TRBD2 (6 bases each). The CDR3 loop spans 12 amino acids. Trimming left V 5 bases short and J 11 bases short, with 16 bases between. Germline CDR1 reads MNHEY; CDR2 reads SMNVEV (reference sequence). The CDR3 loop reads CASSTLGGGEYF. CDR3 nucleotide sequence: TGTGCCAGCAGTACTCTTGGAGGGGGAGAGTACTTC.

This chain uses TRBV7-9 with TRBJ2-7, with unresolved D. Germline CDR1 is SEHNR and CDR2 is FQNEAQ (reference sequence). This CDR3 has 15 residues. The V end lost 4 bases, the J end lost 5 bases, and 18 bases lay between the germline ends. The CDR3 here is CASSSTTRRLDEQYF. Here the CDR3 DNA reads TGTGCCAGCAGCTCCACGACCCGACGTTTGGACGAGCAGTACTTC. Complete variable domain (other parts from reference TRBV7-9 and TRBJ2-7): DTGVSQNPRHKITKRGQNVTFRCDPISEHNRLYWYRQTLGQGPEFLTYFQNEAQLEKSRLLSDRFSAERPKGSFSTLEIQRTEQGDSAMYLCASSSTTRRLDEQYFGPGTRLTVT.

The chain couples TRBV7-2 to TRBJ2-1, with 9 bases aligning to TRBD2. The germline V gene encodes CDR1 SGHTA and CDR2 FQGNSA. The CDR3 consists of 14 residues. The junction had 3 bases not matched to a gene; V was cut back by 4 bases and J by 5 bases. CDR3 nucleotides: TGTGCCAGCAGCTCCCAGCGGGGGGACAATGAGCAGTTCTTC. Residues: CASSSQRGDNEQFF.

The V call is TRBV15, the J call TRBJ1-4; D gene ambiguous. Germline CDR1 is LNHNV and CDR2 is YYDKDF (reference sequence). This CDR3 comprises 15 residues. V shed 0 bases and J shed 8 bases, with 13 bases lying between them. The CDR3 bases are TGTGCCACCAGCAGAGATCGGGCAGCGACCGAAAAACTGTTTTTT. Translated: CATSRDRAATEKLFF.

The chain combines TRBV11-2 with TRBJ2-7, with no clear D. This CDR3 has 13 amino acids. Germline V gives CDR1 SGHAT, CDR2 FQNNGV. The ends were cut back, 0 bases at V and 3 bases at J, with 6 bases in the middle. CDR3 DNA sequence: TGTGCCAGCAGCTTAGAAGGCTTCTACGAGCAGTACTTC. Its protein is CASSLEGFYEQYF. The full variable domain, its missing parts supplied by reference TRBV11-2 and TRBJ2-7, is EAGVAQSPRYKIIEKRQSVAFWCNPISGHATLYWYQQILGQGPKLLIQFQNNGVVDDSQLPKDRFSAERLKGVDSTLKIQPAKLEDSAVYLCASSLEGFYEQYFGPGTRLTVT.

J is TRBJ2-7 and V is TRBV21-1; the D call in the table, TRBD1, was not verified against the DNA. TRBV21-1 is a pseudogene. The CDR3 extends over 13 amino acids. As DNA, the CDR3 is TGTGCCAGCAGCAAACAGGGATCGAACGAGCAGTACTTC. Translated: CASSKQGSNEQYF.

The chain has TRBV5-1 and TRBJ2-3, with 7 positions matching TRBD1. The CDR3 is 16 residues long. V lost 0 bases, J lost 0 bases, and 4 bases stayed unmatched. Germline CDR1 SGHRS, CDR2 YFSETQ. CDR3 loop: CASSLVPTGSTDTQYF. The DNA of the CDR3 is TGCGCCAGCAGCTTGGTACCGACAGGGAGCACAGATACGCAGTATTTT.

The count of this clone is one. V and J are TRBV5-6 and TRBJ1-2; perhaps TRBD1 as D (6 bases). This CDR3 contains 15 residues. V lost 4 bases and J 4 bases, leaving 17 bases between the germline ends. Germline CDR1 reads SGHDT; CDR2 reads YYEEEE. The CDR3 is CASSPGFRDTYGYTF. Here the CDR3 DNA reads TGTGCCAGCAGCCCTGGGTTCCGGGACACCTATGGCTACACCTTC.

The V gene is TRBV18, the J gene TRBJ2-7; D is unclear. CDR1 KGHSH and CDR2 LQKENI come from the germline V gene. CDR3 size: 13 residues. With 3 bases removed from V and 2 bases from J, the gap between germline ends came to 8 bases. CDR3 in amino acids: CASSPSEPYEQYF. CDR3 coding DNA: TGTGCCAGCTCACCGTCAGAGCCCTACGAGCAGTACTTC.

The chain combines TRBV23-1 with TRBJ1-1; possibly TRBD1 for D (6 bases). TRBV23-1 is designated an ORF whose function remains uncertain. This CDR3 spans 16 amino acids. Deletions cut 0 bases from V and 7 bases from J, with 18 bases between. CDR3 residues: CASSQSGGTGAVEAFF. CDR3 nucleotides: TGCGCCAGCAGTCAATCGGGTGGTACGGGGGCGGTTGAAGCTTTCTTT.

This chain links TRBV7-2 with TRBJ2-1, with D tentatively TRBD2 (5 bases). Trimming removed 1 base at V and 9 bases at J, with 10 bases between. The CDR3 length is 13 residues. Germline V gene sequence: CDR1 SGHTA, CDR2 FQGNSA. CDR3 DNA sequence: TGTGCCAGCAGCTTAGGTGAGGGCACTGAGCAGTTCTTC. This translates into CASSLGEGTEQFF.

The chain has TRBV5-4 and TRBJ2-3; TRBD2 matches at 10 bases. The V and J ends lost 1 base and 3 bases, in that order; junction bases with no gene match: 5. This CDR3 region has 16 residues. Germline CDR1 reads SGHNT; CDR2 reads YYREEE (reference sequence). Here the CDR3 reads CASSLYLAGETDTQYF. The CDR3 coding sequence is TGTGCCAGCAGCTTGTACCTAGCGGGAGAAACAGATACGCAGTATTTT.

This clone appeared a few times. The chain combines TRBV5-1 with TRBJ1-5; 10 positions match TRBD1. Germline loops: CDR1 SGHRS, CDR2 YFSETQ. The V and J ends lost 0 bases and 7 bases, in that order; junction bases with no gene match: 4. The CDR3 sequence is 15 residues long. The CDR3 spells CASSLEGTGVQPQHF. The CDR3 bases are TGCGCCAGCAGCTTGGAGGGGACAGGGGTACAGCCCCAGCATTTT.

The chain combines TRBV11-2 with TRBJ1-6; possible D gene TRBD1, 5 bases. The ends were cut back, 2 bases at V and 7 bases at J, with 12 bases in the middle. Germline lookup yields CDR1 SGHAT and CDR2 FQNNGV. The CDR3 loop spans 15 amino acids. CDR3 coding DNA: TGTGCCAGCAGCTTACACTCAGGGTCCAATTCACCCCTCCACTTT. This codes for CASSLHSGSNSPLHF.

The J gene is TRBJ2-3, the V gene TRBV6-5, with 8 nucleotides matching TRBD1. V dropped 1 base and J dropped 2; count of bases not matched to a gene: 2. CDR1 is MNHEY and CDR2 is SVGAGI in the germline V gene. There are 15 residues in the CDR3. Here the CDR3 reads CASSYWTGNTDTQYF. As DNA, the CDR3 is TGTGCCAGCAGTTACTGGACAGGGAACACAGATACGCAGTATTTT.